These 21 T cell receptor beta chains were sequenced from one sample in a study of shared clonotypes between healthy human individuals. Generated by immunoSEQ multiplex PCR, the TCRdb table keeps only in-frame clones and is missing some. The sample lists approximately 710,000 clones; 90% were seen once. Material for sequencing was memory CD8+ T cells from PBMCs. Stated subset: CD45RO+ cells pooled with CCR7-negative TemRA cells. These receptor sequences come from a man between 18 and 35 years old in good health. Some clones in this sample may be carry-over from other donors' samples.

The J gene is TRBJ2-7, the V gene TRBV7-8; 10 positions match TRBD2. Germline CDR1 is SGHVS and CDR2 is FQNEAQ. V was pared by 10 bases and J by 3 bases, with 6 bases of the junction left unmatched. The CDR3 has 13 residues. The CDR3 DNA follows: TGTGCCATCAGAGCGGGAGGGGGCTACGAGCAGTACTTC. It encodes CAIRAGGGYEQYF.

This rearrangement joins TRBV7-9 to TRBJ2-1; D remains ambiguous. Germline CDR1 is SEHNR and CDR2 is FQNEAQ (reference sequence). There are 13 residues in the CDR3. V dropped 4 bases and J dropped 4 bases, with 8 bases sitting between them. The CDR3 DNA sequence: TGTGCCAGCAGCTCCCCGAGTTACAATGAGCAGTTCTTC. Residues: CASSSPSYNEQFF. Complete variable domain (other parts from reference TRBV7-9 and TRBJ2-1): DTGVSQNPRHKITKRGQNVTFRCDPISEHNRLYWYRQTLGQGPEFLTYFQNEAQLEKSRLLSDRFSAERPKGSFSTLEIQRTEQGDSAMYLCASSSPSYNEQFFGPGTRLTVL.

This chain links TRBV19 with TRBJ1-1; maybe TRBD1 (6 bases). Germline V CDR1 and CDR2: LNHDA, SQIVND (reference sequence). This CDR3 spans 14 amino acids. V shed 5 bases and J shed 10 bases, with 20 bases lying between them. The CDR3 sequence: CASSPGRGGIGAFF. The DNA of the CDR3 is TGTGCCAGTAGTCCCGGCAGAGGGGGGATTGGAGCTTTCTTT.

The rearrangement links TRBV5-6 to TRBJ2-1; 7 bases align to TRBD2. Per germline, CDR1 SGHDT and CDR2 YYEEEE. CDR3 length: 13 amino acids. J was trimmed by 13 bases and V by 4 bases; bases with no gene match: 11. The CDR3 is CASSSGLDWSQFF. Here the CDR3 DNA reads TGTGCCAGCAGCAGCGGACTAGATTGGAGTCAGTTCTTC. The full variable domain, rest sourced from reference TRBV5-6 and TRBJ2-1, is DAGVTQSPTHLIKTRGQQVTLRCSPKSGHDTVSWYQQALGQGPQFIFQYYEEEERQRGNFPDRFSGHQFPNYSSELNVNALLLGDSALYLCASSSGLDWSQFFGPGTRLTVL.

The chain links TRBV9 to TRBJ2-2; the D gene is possibly TRBD2 (5 bases). V was clipped by 6 bases and J by 5 bases, with 11 bases between them. The CDR3 is made up of 13 amino acids. The germline V gene encodes CDR1 SGDLS and CDR2 YYNGEE. In nucleotides, the CDR3 is TGTGCCAGCACCTCTAGCAGTACCGGGGAGCTGTTTTTT. The encoded protein is CASTSSSTGELFF.

The chain combines TRBV5-5 with TRBJ2-1; 9 bases fit TRBD2. V shed 1 base, J shed 0 bases, and the junction held 2 bases outside the gene matches. Germline assignment: CDR1 SGHKS and CDR2 YYEKEE (reference sequence). CDR3 length equals 16 residues. The CDR3 loop is CASSLSGRSSYNEQFF. The CDR3 DNA sequence: TGTGCCAGCAGCTTGAGCGGGAGGAGCTCCTACAATGAGCAGTTCTTC.

This chain uses TRBV6-1 with TRBJ1-3, with D unresolved. Germline lookup yields CDR1 MNHNS and CDR2 SASEGT. Trimming removed 6 bases from V and 1 base from J, with 13 bases in between. The CDR3 extends over 15 amino acids. CDR3 in amino acids: CASSKEAGSGNTIYF. CDR3 nucleotides: TGTGCCAGCAGCAAAGAGGCGGGGTCTGGAAACACCATATATTTT.

This clone was found once. The rearrangement uses TRBV11-2 and TRBJ2-7, with 10 positions matching TRBD1. Trimming cost V 5 bases and J 3 bases; bases outside gene matches: 4. This CDR3 contains 14 residues. Per the germline V gene, CDR1 is SGHAT and CDR2 is FQNNGV. The CDR3 DNA follows: TGTGCCAGCAGCCGCGGGACAGGGGTCTACGAGCAGTACTTC. Amino acids: CASSRGTGVYEQYF.

This clone was picked up a small number of times. The CDR3 bases are TGTGCCAGCAGCGAAGGGACGACGGTCCTCGCATCAAATGAGCAGTTCTTC. Translating it yields CASSEGTTVLASNEQFF. The chain couples TRBV4-2 to TRBJ2-1; TRBD1 or TRBD2 may be the D gene (5 bases each). The CDR3 sequence is 17 residues long. V was shortened by 5 bases and J by 7 bases, with 24 bases between the two germline ends. CDR1 LGHNA and CDR2 YNFKEQ come from the germline V gene.

The rearrangement joins TRBV25-1 to TRBJ2-2, with D tentatively TRBD1 or TRBD2 (6 bases each). The CDR3 totals 16 residues. Germline CDR1 is MGHDK and CDR2 is SYGVNS. V lost 1 base and J 7 bases, leaving 16 bases between the germline ends. The CDR3 DNA follows: TGTGCCAGCAGTGAATCGTTTCCGGGGGCTTTCGGGGAGCTGTTTTTT. This sequence encodes CASSESFPGAFGELFF.

V and J are TRBV5-4 and TRBJ1-3; 8 bases line up with TRBD1. The germline CDR1 and CDR2 sequences are SGHNT and YYREEE (reference sequence). The CDR3 has 16 residues. With 0 bases clipped from V and 2 bases from J, the junction kept 4 bases outside the gene matches. This chain's CDR3 is CASSLGPGQAGNTIYF. CDR3 nucleotide sequence: TGTGCCAGCAGCTTGGGGCCGGGACAGGCTGGAAACACCATATATTTT.

The J gene is TRBJ2-7, the V gene TRBV14; D call uncertain. The ends were cut back, 1 base at V and 6 bases at J, with 10 bases in the middle. The CDR3 has 13 amino acids. Germline-derived CDR1 and CDR2 are SGHDN and FVKESK. The chain's CDR3 is CASSQVGHTEQYF. The DNA of the CDR3 is TGTGCCAGCAGCCAAGTAGGCCACACCGAGCAGTACTTC.

The V and J genes are TRBV11-2 and TRBJ2-7; D might be TRBD1 (6 bases). The V gene lost 1 base and the J gene lost 5 bases, with 12 bases spanning the gap. The germline CDR1 and CDR2 sequences are SGHAT and FQNNGV. The CDR3 has 14 amino acids. The CDR3 protein is CASSLVQGQNEQYF. The CDR3 DNA is TGTGCCAGCAGCTTAGTGCAGGGGCAAAACGAGCAGTACTTC.

This clone was seen a few times. The chain links TRBV28 to TRBJ1-1; TRBD1 agrees at 7 bases. Trimming at V came to 6 bases and at J to 6 bases, leaving 10 bases not matched to a gene. The germline gives CDR1 MDHEN, CDR2 SYDVKM. This CDR3 comprises 14 residues. CDR3 sequence: CASSLNRGKAEAFF. CDR3 bases: TGTGCCAGCAGCCTTAACAGGGGTAAGGCTGAAGCTTTCTTT.

The chain combines TRBV5-5 with TRBJ2-7; D call uncertain. Germline V CDR1 and CDR2: SGHKS, YYEKEE (reference sequence). The germline V and J ends were trimmed by 0 bases and 4 bases, with 26 bases remaining between them. The CDR3 consists of 19 residues. CDR3 DNA sequence: TGTGCCAGCAGCTTGGGCCCGCTAAGGGAACTCATGAACTCGTACGAGCAGTACTTC. This sequence encodes CASSLGPLRELMNSYEQYF.

To note about this clone: The sample has other DNA sequences that encode this CDR3 too. Written as DNA, the CDR3 is TGTGCCAGCAGCTTAGGGGGTGGTAATCAGCCCCAGCATTTT. Translation: CASSLGGGNQPQHF. J is TRBJ1-5 and V is TRBV7-9; the D is unclear. The CDR3 runs to 14 residues. Germline V gives CDR1 SEHNR, CDR2 FQNEAQ (reference sequence). V was clipped by 1 base and J by 4 bases, with 8 bases between them.

V is TRBV9 and J is TRBJ1-2, with 7 bases identical to TRBD1. V lost 7 bases, J lost 8 bases, and 14 bases stayed unmatched. Germline CDR1 and CDR2: SGDLS and YYNGEE. The CDR3 is 14 amino acids. This CDR3 reads CASSPPDRVGGYTF. The CDR3, as DNA: TGTGCCAGCTCACCCCCCGACAGGGTGGGAGGCTACACCTTC.

V gene TRBV6-5 combines with J gene TRBJ2-1, with 12 nucleotides matching TRBD2. CDR3 length equals 15 residues. J gave up 8 bases and V 6 bases, and 8 bases lay outside the gene matches. Looked up from germline, CDR1 is MNHEY and CDR2 is SVGAGI. CDR3 region: CASRSSGRAIDEQFF. In DNA, the CDR3 is TGTGCCAGCAGATCTAGCGGGAGGGCTATCGATGAGCAGTTCTTC.

The rearrangement joins TRBV7-9 to TRBJ2-3; 7 bases align to TRBD2. The germline V gene has CDR1 SEHNR and CDR2 FQNEAQ (reference sequence). CDR3 length: 14 amino acids. V was clipped by 5 bases and J by 6 bases; unmatched bases: 8. The CDR3 spells CASSPNQGGDTQYF. The CDR3 coding sequence is TGTGCCAGCAGCCCCAACCAGGGAGGGGATACGCAGTATTTT.

This sequence joins TRBV28 and TRBJ1-1, with D tentatively TRBD1 (5 bases). Germline-derived CDR1 and CDR2 are MDHEN and SYDVKM. The V end lost 6 bases, the J end lost 10 bases, and 18 bases lay between the germline ends. The CDR3 covers 13 residues. CDR3 nucleotide sequence: TGTGCCAGCAGCCCGAGGAGGGGTATGAGAGCTTTCTTT. This encodes CASSPRRGMRAFF.

The V call is TRBV4-3, the J call TRBJ1-1; tentatively, D is TRBD1 (5 bases). V lost 1 base and J lost 1, with 7 bases in between. Germline V gene sequence: CDR1 LGHNA, CDR2 YSLEER. The CDR3 totals 14 residues. The CDR3 protein is CASSQVQGNTEAFF. The CDR3 DNA reads as TGCGCCAGCAGCCAAGTTCAGGGGAACACTGAAGCTTTCTTT.